Given below is one TCR beta chain in context. The CDR3 consists of 15 residues. The data stem from a study of chemoradiotherapy in HPV16-positive cancers. Assay: immunoSEQ multiplex PCR; the TCRdb copy retains only in-frame clones and omits some. The top ten clones hold around 21% of a sample with over 10,000 clones, 63% of them seen once. This chain links TRBV21-1 with TRBJ2-3. TRBV21-1 is an annotated pseudogene. This clonotype originated in a human donor with HPV-associated anogenital cancer. The sample here was taken from a patient who underwent chemoradiotherapy. The CDR3 sequence: CASSKEAGDTDTQYF. As DNA, the CDR3 is TGTGCCAGCAGCAAAGAGGCTGGGGACACAGATACGCAGTATTTT.